This T cell receptor beta chain stems from a study of T cells after yellow fever vaccination (dated by TCRdb to the late 2010s). With respect to the entire study: Libraries from fractions with low cell numbers were prepared with the SMART-Seq v4 Ultra Low Input RNA kit. Two healthy male donors, one aged 18 to 30 and one aged 30 to 40 years, made up the cohort. To follow T-cell clones before and after primary and booster YFV17D yellow fever vaccination, bulk TCR alpha and beta repertoires were sequenced over time. Bulk PBMC replicates and cell subsets were isolated from blood drawn at multiple timepoints before and after both primary and secondary immunization.

The paper's findings and limits, for the study overall: Most clones expanded after primary vaccination were re-detected after the booster (96% of CD4 and approximately 85% of CD8), suggesting broad memory maintenance. The study included only a couple of donors, which limits how far the findings can be generalized. The secondary T-cell response was found to be weaker but faster than the primary response, with a peak reached on day 5 rather than on day 15. A small fraction of clonotypes appeared in both the CD4 and CD8 compartments, likely as a result of convergent recombination. Because abundant contaminating clonotypes from the bulk population could be contained in FACS-sorted repertoires, computational filtering was required.

The treatment or condition label here, explained by the study, means: live attenuated yellow fever vaccine strain. Two biological replicates of bulk PBMCs were collected at each blood-draw timepoint. A standard Ficoll-Paque protocol was used to isolate PBMCs from peripheral blood. TriZol was used to extract RNA from bulk PBMCs, from CD4 and CD8 fractions, and from dextramer-positive and dextramer-negative fractions. For this clonotype: Which antigen it targets is not known. Base quality data are lacking; no much larger clone is found one base away.

TCR cDNA was synthesized by 5'RACE template switching, which introduced a universal primer site and unique molecular identifiers. Priming of cDNA synthesis was performed from both the TCR alpha and TCR beta constant segments. Library amplification used two PCR steps, and the second PCR step added sample barcodes and sequencing adapters. Sequencing of libraries was performed on Illumina HiSeq 2500 (2x100 bp) or NovaSeq (2x150 bp). In the paper's pipeline: MIGEC handled demultiplexing of reads and collapsing into UMI consensus sequences, while MiXCR performed V(D)J alignment. Clonotypes responding to the vaccine were identified with edgeR on replicate PBMC samples, with the criteria of FDR below 0.01 and a log2 fold change above 5 up to day 15. CD4 or CD8 identity was assigned to each bulk clonotype according to whether the clonotype was present at higher abundance in the sequenced CD4 repertoire or the sequenced CD8 repertoire. The public sequencing data were trimmed at Q25 with fastp and processed into clonotypes with MiXCR by TCRdb, which kept only in-frame beta chains. Rows are combined by CDR3 protein, so each entry shows the most common genes and DNA. TCRdb, rather than the study authors, made the V and J calls. Here the sample has 500,000 to 550,000 distinct CDR3 sequences; 20% to 25% occur a single time. 16% of the sample comes from the top ten.

Its CDR3 holds 15 amino acids, cysteine through phenylalanine. Only the CDR3 DNA is retained, 45 bases long and in frame from the first base. Deletion took 4 bases off V and 2 bases off J, with a span of 11 bases between the germline ends. CDR1 SGHTA and CDR2 FQGNSA are derived from the germline V gene. This receptor was taken from a man between 18 and 35 years old who received the YFV17D yellow fever vaccine. Sequenced material: PBMCs, taken 21 days after the first yellow fever vaccination. This chain joins TRBV7-2 to TRBJ2-2; the D gene cannot be named for sure. The bases read TGTGCCAGCAGCTCCCCACCTATAAACACCGGGGAGCTGTTTTTT. It translates as CASSSPPINTGELFF.